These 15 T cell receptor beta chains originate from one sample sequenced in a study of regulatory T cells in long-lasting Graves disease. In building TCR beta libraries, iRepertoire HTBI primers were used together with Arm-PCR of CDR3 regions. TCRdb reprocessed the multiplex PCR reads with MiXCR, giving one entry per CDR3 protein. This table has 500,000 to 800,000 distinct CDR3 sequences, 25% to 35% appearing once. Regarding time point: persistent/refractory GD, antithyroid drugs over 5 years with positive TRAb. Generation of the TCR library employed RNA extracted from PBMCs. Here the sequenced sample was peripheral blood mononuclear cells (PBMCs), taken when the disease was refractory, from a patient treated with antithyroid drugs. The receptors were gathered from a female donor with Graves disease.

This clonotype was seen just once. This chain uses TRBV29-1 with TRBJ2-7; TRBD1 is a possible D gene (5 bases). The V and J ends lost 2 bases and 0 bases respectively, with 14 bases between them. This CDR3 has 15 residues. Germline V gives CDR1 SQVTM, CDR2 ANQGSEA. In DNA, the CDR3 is TGCAGCGTTGAATTGTTGCAGGGAAACTCCTACGAGCAGTACTTC. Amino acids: CSVELLQGNSYEQYF.

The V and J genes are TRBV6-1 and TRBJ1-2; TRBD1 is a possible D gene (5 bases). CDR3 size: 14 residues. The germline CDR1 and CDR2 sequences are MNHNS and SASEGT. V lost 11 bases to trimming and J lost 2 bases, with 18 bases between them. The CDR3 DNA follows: TGTGCCCTGGGACGCCTAGGGGACAACTATGGCTACACCTTC. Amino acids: CALGRLGDNYGYTF.

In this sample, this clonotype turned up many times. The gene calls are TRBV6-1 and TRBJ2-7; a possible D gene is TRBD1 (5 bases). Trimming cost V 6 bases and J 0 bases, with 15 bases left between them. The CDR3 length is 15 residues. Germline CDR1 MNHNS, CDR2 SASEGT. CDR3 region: CASSPPRGSSYEQYF. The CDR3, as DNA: TGTGCCAGCAGCCCGCCAAGGGGTAGCTCCTACGAGCAGTACTTC.

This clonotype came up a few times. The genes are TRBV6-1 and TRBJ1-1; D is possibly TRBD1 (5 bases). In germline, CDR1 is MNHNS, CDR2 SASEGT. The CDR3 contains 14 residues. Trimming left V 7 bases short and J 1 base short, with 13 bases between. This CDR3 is CASKVGGENTEAFF. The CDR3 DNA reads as TGTGCCAGCAAGGTCGGAGGGGAGAACACTGAAGCTTTCTTT.

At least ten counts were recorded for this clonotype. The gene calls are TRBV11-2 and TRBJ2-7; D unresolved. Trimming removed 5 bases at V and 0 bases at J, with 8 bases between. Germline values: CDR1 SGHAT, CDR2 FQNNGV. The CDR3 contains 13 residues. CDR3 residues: CASSLGISYEQYF. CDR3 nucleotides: TGTGCCAGCAGCCTTGGGATCTCCTACGAGCAGTACTTC.

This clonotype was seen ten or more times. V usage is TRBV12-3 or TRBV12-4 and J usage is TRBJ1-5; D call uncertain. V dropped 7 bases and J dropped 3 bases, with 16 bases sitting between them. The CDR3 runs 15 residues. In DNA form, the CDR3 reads TGTGCCAGCACTACTATGGGGTGGTACAATCAGCCCCAGCATTTT. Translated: CASTTMGWYNQPQHF.

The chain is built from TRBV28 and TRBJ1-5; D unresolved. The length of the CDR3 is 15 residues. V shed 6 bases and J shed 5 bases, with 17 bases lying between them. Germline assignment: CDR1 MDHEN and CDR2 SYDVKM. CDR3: CASSFILGDDQPQHF. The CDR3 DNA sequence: TGTGCCAGCAGCTTTATTCTAGGAGACGATCAGCCCCAGCATTTT.

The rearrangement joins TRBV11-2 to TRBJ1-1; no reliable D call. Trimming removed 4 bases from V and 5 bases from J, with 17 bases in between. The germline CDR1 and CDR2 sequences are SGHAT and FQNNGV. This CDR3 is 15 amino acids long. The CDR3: CASSSSQPWGTEAFF. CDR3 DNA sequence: TGTGCCAGCAGCTCCAGCCAACCTTGGGGAACTGAAGCTTTCTTT.

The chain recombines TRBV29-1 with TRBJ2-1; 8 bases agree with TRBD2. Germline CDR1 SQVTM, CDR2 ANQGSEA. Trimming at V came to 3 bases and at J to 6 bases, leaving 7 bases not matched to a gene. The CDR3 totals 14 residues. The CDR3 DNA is TGCAGCGTTGATACTAGCGGCAGCACCAATGAGCAGTTCTTC. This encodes CSVDTSGSTNEQFF.

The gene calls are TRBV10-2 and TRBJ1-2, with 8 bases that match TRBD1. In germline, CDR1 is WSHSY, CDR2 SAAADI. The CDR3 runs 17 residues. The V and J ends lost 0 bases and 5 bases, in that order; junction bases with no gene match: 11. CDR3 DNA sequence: TGCGCCAGCAGTGAGTCCTGGTTGGGGACAGGTGGTTATGGCTACACCTTC. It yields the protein CASSESWLGTGGYGYTF.

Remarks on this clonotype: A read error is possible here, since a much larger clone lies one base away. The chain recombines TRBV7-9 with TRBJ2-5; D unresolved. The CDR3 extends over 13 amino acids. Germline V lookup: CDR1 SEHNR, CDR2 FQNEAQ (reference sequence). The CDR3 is CAGSLRVGETQYF. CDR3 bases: TGTGCCGGCAGCCTCCGAGTGGGAGAGACCCAGTACTTC.

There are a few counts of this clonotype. The chain's CDR3 is CASSGSAGQGYGYTF. CDR3 bases: TGTGCCAGCAGTGGGTCGGCGGGACAGGGCTATGGCTACACCTTC. The chain is built from TRBV2 and TRBJ1-2, with TRBD1 identical over 9 bases. In germline, CDR1 is SNHLY, CDR2 FYNNEI. The CDR3 runs 15 residues. J was trimmed by 4 bases and V by 4 bases; bases with no gene match: 7.

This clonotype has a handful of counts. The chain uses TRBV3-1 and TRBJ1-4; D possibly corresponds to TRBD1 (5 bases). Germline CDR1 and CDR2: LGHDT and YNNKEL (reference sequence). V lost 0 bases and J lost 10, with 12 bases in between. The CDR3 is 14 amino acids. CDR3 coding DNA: TGTGCCAGCAGCCAAGAGGGGGGGGTTGGAAAACTGTTTTTT. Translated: CASSQEGGVGKLFF.

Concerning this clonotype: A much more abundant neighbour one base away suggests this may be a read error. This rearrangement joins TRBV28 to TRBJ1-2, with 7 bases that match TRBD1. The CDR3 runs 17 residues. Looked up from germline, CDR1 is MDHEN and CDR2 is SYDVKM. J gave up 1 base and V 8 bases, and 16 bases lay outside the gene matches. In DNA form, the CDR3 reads TGTGCCAGCGGCAGGAAGGGGGCTTTACCTAATAACTATGGCTACACCTTC. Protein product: CASGRKGALPNNYGYTF.

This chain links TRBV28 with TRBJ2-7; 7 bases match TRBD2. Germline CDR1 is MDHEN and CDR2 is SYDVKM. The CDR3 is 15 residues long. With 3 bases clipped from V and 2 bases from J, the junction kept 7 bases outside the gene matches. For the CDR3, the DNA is TGTGCCAGCAGTTTCCCCCCGGGGGGAACCTACGAGCAGTACTTC. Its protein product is CASSFPPGGTYEQYF.